This note documents a single TCR beta chain sequence. Its target is unknown. Naive CD8 cells lacked CD45RO, underwent positive selection for CCR7 and left out terminally differentiated effector memory CD45RA+ cells. This entry is derived from a study of shared clonotypes between healthy human individuals. Study observations and caveats: Clonotypes that were shared across a handful of donors made up roughly 5% of naive CD4 clonotypes.

Clones were sequenced by immunoSEQ multiplex PCR, and TCRdb holds only the in-frame ones, with some missing. Counted here are 1.5 million to 2.5 million clones, about 95% occurring once; the ten biggest clones make up around 1%. V was cut by 2 bases and J by 2 bases, with 11 bases left in between. Germline V lookup: CDR1 SGDLS, CDR2 YYNGEE. The CDR3 consists of 14 residues. The V gene is TRBV9, the J gene TRBJ2-7, with D perhaps assigned TRBD1 or TRBD2 (5 bases each). This sequence originates from a young man in good health. Sequencing used naive CD8+ T cells sorted from blood. The CDR3 nucleotides read TGTGCCAGCAGCGTCTCGGGACGCCCCTACGAGCAGTACTTC. Encoded protein: CASSVSGRPYEQYF.